These 29 T cell receptor beta chains came from one sample sequenced in a study of CDR3 diversity in severe acne. TCRdb redid the calling of the PCR reads with MiXCR, one entry per CDR3 protein. The repertoire includes approximately 97,000 distinct CDR3 sequences, more than 45% of them detected once, and roughly 12% sits in the top ten. The sequencing sample was made of blood. These receptor sequences come from a male donor with acne.

This clonotype was seen just once. The chain combines TRBV19 with TRBJ1-1; D call uncertain. The germline V and J ends were trimmed by 5 bases and 0 bases, with 10 bases remaining between them. The CDR3 has 14 residues. Germline CDR1 LNHDA, CDR2 SQIVND (reference sequence). The CDR3 coding sequence is TGTGCCAGTAGTTCCCGAGGCATGAACACTGAAGCTTTCTTT. It is translated as CASSSRGMNTEAFF. Supplemented by reference TRBV19 and TRBJ1-1, the full variable domain reads DGGITQSPKYLFRKEGQNVTLSCEQNLNHDAMYWYRQDPGQGLRLIYYSQIVNDFQKGDIAEGYSVSREKKESFPLTVTSAQKNPTAFYLCASSSRGMNTEAFFGQGTRLTVV.

This clonotype was detected many times. This chain links TRBV28 with TRBJ1-1; the D is unclear. V lost 3 bases to trimming and J lost 6 bases, with 8 bases between them. The CDR3 is 12 residues long. Germline loops: CDR1 MDHEN, CDR2 SYDVKM. The CDR3 loop is CASSFSVAEAFF. The CDR3 bases are TGTGCCAGCAGTTTTTCCGTAGCTGAAGCTTTCTTT.

This clonotype came up many times. CDR3: CASSYGEQGARGNTIYF. The CDR3 nucleotides read TGTGCCAGCAGTTACGGGGAACAGGGGGCGCGTGGAAACACCATATATTTT. This chain links TRBV6-6 with TRBJ1-3; the match to TRBD1 covers 9 bases. Germline V gene sequence: CDR1 MNHNY, CDR2 SVGAGI (reference sequence). The ends lost 2 bases at V and 3 bases at J; junction bases unmatched: 8. This CDR3 is 17 amino acids long.

About this clonotype itself: The junction shows a germline mismatch at one end, possibly a read error. The chain combines TRBV24-1 with TRBJ1-5; TRBD1 might be the D (6 bases). The CDR3 spans 13 residues. Germline lookup yields CDR1 KGHDR and CDR2 SFDVKD. The CDR3 sequence: CASSVQGGQPQHF. The DNA of the CDR3 is TGTGCCTCCAGTGTCCAAGGGGGACAGCCCCAGCATTTT.

This clonotype was counted only a few times. This rearrangement joins TRBV6-5 to TRBJ2-7; D is perhaps TRBD1 (5 bases). The CDR3 length is 13 residues. Germline values: CDR1 MNHEY, CDR2 SVGAGI. Trimming took off 5 bases at V and 3 bases at J, with 11 bases between the two ends. The CDR3 DNA reads TGTGCCAGCAGTGAATGGCAGGGCTACGAGCAGTACTTC. This gives the protein CASSEWQGYEQYF.

A word on this clonotype: This CDR3 is missing its conserved last phenylalanine or tryptophan, likely due to a read error. This sequence joins TRBV3-1 and TRBJ2-7, with D unresolved. Germline V lookup: CDR1 LGHDT, CDR2 YNNKEL (reference sequence). V dropped 3 bases and J dropped 1 base, with 7 bases sitting between them. This CDR3 comprises 13 residues. In DNA, the CDR3 is TGTGCCAGCAGCCACCTCCGATCCTACGAGCAGTACCTC. Its translation is CASSHLRSYEQYL.

Note on this clonotype: One end of the junction fails to match germline, which may point to a read error. The V gene is TRBV9, the J gene TRBJ2-2; D is tentatively TRBD1 or TRBD2 (5 bases each). Germline CDR1 SGDLS, CDR2 YYNGEE. This CDR3 contains 16 residues. The CDR3 loop reads CASSLGDATNTGELFF. In nucleotides, the CDR3 is TGCGCCAGCAGCCTTGGGGACGCAACGAACACCGGGGAGCTGTTTTTT.

A single count supports this clonotype. A clone one base away is much larger, so this may be a read error. CDR3 protein: CASSRDRVSSYEQYF. The DNA of the CDR3 is TGTGCCAGCTCACGGGACAGGGTCAGCTCCTACGAGCAGTACTTC. The V gene is TRBV6-2 or TRBV6-3, the J gene TRBJ2-7, with TRBD1 matching over 9 bases. The length of the CDR3 is 15 residues. Germline V CDR1 and CDR2: MNHEY, SVGEGT. Trimming removed 8 bases from V and 0 bases from J; junction bases left unmatched: 8.

The CDR3 DNA is TGTGCCAGCACCCCTCGTGGACAGGGGGGGGAGACCCAGTACTTC. This encodes CASTPRGQGGETQYF. This chain uses TRBV7-9 with TRBJ2-5, with 10 bases that match TRBD1. V dropped 7 bases and J dropped 5; count of bases not matched to a gene: 10. The CDR3 has 15 residues. The germline CDR1 and CDR2 sequences are SEHNR and FQNEAQ (reference sequence).

The CDR3 DNA is TGTGCCACAGGGGGCAGGCAAGAGACCCAGTACTTC. Its protein product is CATGGRQETQYF. This chain uses TRBV25-1 with TRBJ2-5; 8 bases fit TRBD1. The CDR3 is 12 amino acids. Germline V CDR1 and CDR2: MGHDK, SYGVNS. The J segment lost 2 bases and the V segment lost 10 bases, leaving 3 bases of the junction unmatched.

There are many counts of this clonotype. The V and J genes are TRBV7-2 and TRBJ1-6, with D unclear. Trimming left V 4 bases short and J 7 bases short, with 8 bases between. The CDR3 is 13 residues long. Germline lookup yields CDR1 SGHTA and CDR2 FQGNSA. The CDR3 bases are TGTGCCAGCAGCTCGTCAGTGAATTCACCCCTCCACTTT. This translates into CASSSSVNSPLHF.

This clonotype was recorded once. This sequence joins TRBV24-1 and TRBJ2-5; 7 nucleotides match TRBD1. Trimming removed 4 bases from V and 2 bases from J; junction bases left unmatched: 9. Germline CDR1 is KGHDR and CDR2 is SFDVKD. The CDR3 length is 16 residues. The CDR3 sequence is CATSDRSTGRQETQYF. The CDR3 coding sequence is TGTGCCACCAGTGACCGCTCGACAGGGCGGCAAGAGACCCAGTACTTC.

This chain uses TRBV25-1 with TRBJ2-7, with D tentatively TRBD2 (6 bases). Germline V gives CDR1 MGHDK, CDR2 SYGVNS. V was pared by 5 bases and J by 3 bases, with 17 bases between. The CDR3 sequence is 15 residues long. The chain's CDR3 is CASSSPSSVDYEQYF. The DNA for the CDR3 is TGTGCCAGCAGTTCCCCGTCTAGCGTGGACTACGAGCAGTACTTC.

V usage is TRBV19 and J usage is TRBJ2-7; no firm D call. The CDR3 totals 13 residues. The V gene's germline CDR1 is LNHDA and CDR2 SQIVND (reference sequence). V was cut by 1 base and J by 0 bases, with 4 bases left in between. The CDR3 is CASSIGASYEQYF. CDR3 in DNA: TGTGCCAGTAGTATAGGTGCCTCCTACGAGCAGTACTTC.

J is TRBJ2-5 and V is TRBV4-1, with D unresolved. The germline V gene has CDR1 MGHRA and CDR2 YSYEKL. The CDR3 length is 15 residues. The ends were cut back, 0 bases at V and 4 bases at J, with 12 bases in the middle. Here the CDR3 DNA reads TGCGCCAGCAGCCAAGATCAAAGCGTACGAGAGACCCAGTACTTC. It specifies CASSQDQSVRETQYF.

This clonotype has ten or more counts. This chain uses TRBV2 with TRBJ2-1; 9 nucleotides line up with TRBD1. Unmatched junction bases numbered 7, after V lost 6 bases and J lost 7 bases. Germline lookup yields CDR1 SNHLY and CDR2 FYNNEI. The CDR3 sequence is 14 residues long. CDR3: CASRDRGIGNEQFF. The CDR3 region has the DNA TGTGCCAGCAGAGACAGGGGGATTGGGAATGAGCAGTTCTTC.

This rearrangement joins TRBV19 to TRBJ1-1, with unresolved D. The CDR3 length is 15 residues. V gave up 9 bases and J gave up 2 bases, with 19 bases separating them. Germline CDR1 and CDR2: LNHDA and SQIVND (reference sequence). Here the CDR3 reads CASSLGPGFNTEAFF. The CDR3 coding sequence is TGTGCCAGCAGTTTAGGTCCGGGGTTTAACACTGAAGCTTTCTTT. Filled out from reference TRBV19 and TRBJ1-1, the complete variable domain reads DGGITQSPKYLFRKEGQNVTLSCEQNLNHDAMYWYRQDPGQGLRLIYYSQIVNDFQKGDIAEGYSVSREKKESFPLTVTSAQKNPTAFYLCASSLGPGFNTEAFFGQGTRLTVV.

With respect to this clonotype: Being one base from a much bigger clone, this may be a read error. The chain is built from TRBV5-5 and TRBJ2-1; D ambiguous. Germline V gives CDR1 SGHKS, CDR2 YYEKEE (reference sequence). The CDR3 runs to 15 residues. In nucleotides, the CDR3 is TGTGCCAGCAGCTTCTACTTGAGCTCCTACAGTGAGCAGTTCTTC. Translating it yields CASSFYLSSYSEQFF.

This clonotype appeared many times. This rearrangement joins TRBV2 to TRBJ2-2, with D possibly TRBD2 on 6 matching bases. Per germline, CDR1 SNHLY and CDR2 FYNNEI. CDR3 length: 15 residues. With 6 bases removed from V and 6 bases from J, the gap between germline ends came to 17 bases. CDR3 DNA sequence: TGTGCCAGCAGCGCCGGGACTTCTCGAGCCGGGGAGCTGTTTTTT. It encodes CASSAGTSRAGELFF.

The CDR3 coding sequence is TGTGCCAGCAGTGAAGGGACAGCCACTGACTACGAGCAGTACTTC. Translated: CASSEGTATDYEQYF. The chain is built from TRBV6-1 and TRBJ2-7; D is perhaps TRBD1 (6 bases). The germline CDR1 and CDR2 sequences are MNHNS and SASEGT. V was shortened by 1 base and J by 3 bases, with 13 bases between the two germline ends. The CDR3 loop spans 15 amino acids.

In the case of this clonotype: A much larger clone lies one base from this, so it may be a read error. V gene TRBV10-3 combines with J gene TRBJ1-1; D may be TRBD1 (6 bases). V was shortened by 4 bases and J by 4 bases, with 16 bases between the two germline ends. Germline V CDR1 and CDR2: ENHRY, SYGVKD. The CDR3 sequence is 15 residues long. The CDR3 reads CAISGPAGDLTEAFF. In nucleotides, the CDR3 is TGTGCCATCAGTGGTCCGGCAGGGGACCTCACTGAAGCTTTCTTT.

This clonotype has only one observation. Since a much larger clone is just one base distant, this may be a read error. The V call is TRBV5-6, the J call TRBJ2-3, with 9 nucleotides matching TRBD1. CDR1 SGHDT and CDR2 YYEEEE come from the germline V gene. This CDR3 spans 16 amino acids. The J segment lost 3 bases and the V segment lost 3 bases, leaving 8 bases of the junction unmatched. CDR3 loop: CASSWGQGSRTDTQYF. For the CDR3, the DNA is TGTGCCAGCAGCTGGGGACAGGGCTCTCGGACAGATACGCAGTATTTT.

This clonotype was counted ten times or more. The CDR3: CASSLGTNSYEQYF. The CDR3 DNA sequence: TGCGCCAGCAGCCTAGGGACAAACTCCTACGAGCAGTACTTC. The J gene is TRBJ2-7, the V gene TRBV5-1, with D maybe TRBD1 (6 bases). The CDR3 runs to 14 residues. Germline values: CDR1 SGHRS, CDR2 YFSETQ. Trimming took off 4 bases at V and 0 bases at J, with 11 bases between the two ends. Based on the CDR3 plus reference TRBV5-1 and TRBJ2-7, the full variable domain is KAGVTQTPRYLIKTRGQQVTLSCSPISGHRSVSWYQQTPGQGLQFLFEYFSETQRNKGNFPGRFSGRQFSNSRSEMNVSTLELGDSALYLCASSLGTNSYEQYFGPGTRLTVT.

This clonotype was seen ten or more times. The chain couples TRBV3-1 to TRBJ2-1; D remains unclear. The germline V gene has CDR1 LGHDT and CDR2 YNNKEL (reference sequence). This CDR3 contains 13 residues. V gave up 4 bases and J gave up 10 bases, with 14 bases separating them. This chain's CDR3 is CASSPARRVEQFF. The CDR3 region has the DNA TGTGCCAGCAGCCCTGCCCGACGGGTGGAGCAGTTCTTC.

The chain recombines TRBV30 with TRBJ2-1, with 15 bases that match TRBD2. Trimming took 8 bases from V and 7 from J; bases not matched to a gene: 3. Germline V lookup: CDR1 GTSNPN, CDR2 SVGIG (reference sequence). The CDR3 has 13 amino acids. The CDR3: CALGTSGRNEQFF. The CDR3 DNA follows: TGTGCCCTCGGGACTAGCGGGAGGAATGAGCAGTTCTTC.

This rearrangement joins TRBV7-8 to TRBJ2-1; 15 positions agree with TRBD2. This CDR3 spans 14 amino acids. Germline V gene data show CDR1 as SGHVS and CDR2 as FQNEAQ. The V gene end was trimmed by 5 bases and the J gene end by 12 bases; junction bases not matched to a gene: 5. The CDR3 bases are TGTGCCAGCAGCGAACCGGGACTAGCGGGAGGGCAGTTCTTC. Encoded protein: CASSEPGLAGGQFF.

The chain links TRBV7-9 to TRBJ2-7; 7 bases are shared with TRBD1. Germline loops: CDR1 SEHNR, CDR2 FQNEAQ (reference sequence). The CDR3 spans 14 residues. The junction had 3 bases not matched to a gene; V was cut back by 0 bases and J by 4 bases. The CDR3 loop reads CASSLAGGIYEQYF. CDR3 in DNA: TGTGCCAGCAGCTTAGCAGGGGGCATTTACGAGCAGTACTTC.

This clonotype turned up a few times. The V and J genes are TRBV20-1 and TRBJ2-6; 10 bases agree with TRBD2. The CDR3 spans 19 residues. V shed 3 bases and J 2 bases; nucleotides not matched to a gene: 13. The V gene's germline CDR1 is DFQATT and CDR2 SNEGSKA (reference sequence). In DNA form, the CDR3 reads TGCAGTGCTAGGGCTATTACTAGCGGGACGGGGGCTGGGGCCAACGTCCTGACTTTC. Its protein product is CSARAITSGTGAGANVLTF.

The gene calls are TRBV2 and TRBJ2-7; 10 positions agree with TRBD2. V lost 5 bases and J lost 2; bases outside the gene matches: 3. In germline, CDR1 is SNHLY, CDR2 FYNNEI. The CDR3 is 14 amino acids. Here the CDR3 reads CASSRAGGTYEQYF. In DNA form, the CDR3 reads TGTGCCAGCAGTAGAGCGGGAGGGACCTACGAGCAGTACTTC.